The 20 T cell receptor beta chains given below trace back to one sample, sequenced in a study of blood T cell repertoires in COVID-19. Sequencing was performed with immunoSEQ multiplex PCR; in TCRdb, only in-frame clones are kept and a portion is missing. This table has 190,000 or so clones, 78% appearing once. Specimen: peripheral blood. The receptors were sampled from a woman at least 80 years old with active or convalescent COVID-19.

The V and J genes are TRBV4-1 and TRBJ1-2; D remains unclear. The length of the CDR3 is 16 residues. Germline CDR1 and CDR2: MGHRA and YSYEKL. V was shortened by 3 bases and J by 0 bases, with 14 bases between the two germline ends. The CDR3 sequence: CASSHQPLAPNYGYTF. In DNA, the CDR3 is TGCGCCAGCAGCCATCAACCCCTGGCTCCTAACTATGGCTACACCTTC.

The chain is built from TRBV11-2 and TRBJ1-1; a possible D gene is TRBD1 (5 bases). The germline V gene encodes CDR1 SGHAT and CDR2 FQNNGV. There are 13 residues in the CDR3. V lost 5 bases to trimming and J lost 1 base, with 8 bases between them. The CDR3 sequence is CASSGATNTEAFF. In DNA, the CDR3 is TGTGCCAGCAGCGGGGCTACGAACACTGAAGCTTTCTTT.

The chain combines TRBV3-1 (or the pseudogene TRBV3-2) with TRBJ2-4; 7 bases are a match to TRBD1. The CDR3 runs to 17 residues. Germline CDR1 LGHDT, CDR2 YNNKEL (reference sequence). V lost 3 bases and J lost 1; bases outside the gene matches: 9. CDR3 sequence: CASSQFYRGDAKNIQYF. CDR3 in DNA: TGTGCCAGCAGCCAGTTCTACAGGGGCGACGCCAAAAACATTCAGTACTTC.

The chain is built from TRBV11-2 and TRBJ2-3; D is possibly TRBD2 (7 bases). The V end was cut by 2 bases, the J end by 1 base, with 22 bases between. CDR3 length equals 19 residues. From germline, CDR1 is SGHAT and CDR2 FQNNGV. CDR3 nucleotides: TGTGCCAGCAGCTTACTCCGCCGGAGGGGGGGCAGAGGCACAGATACGCAGTATTTT. It specifies CASSLLRRRGGRGTDTQYF.

The CDR3 coding sequence is TGTGCCAGCACCTGGACAGGGGGGACTTTCTTT. It codes for CASTWTGGTFF. The rearrangement links TRBV6-5 to TRBJ1-1; 10 bases fit TRBD1. Trimming cost V 7 bases and J 12 bases; bases outside gene matches: 5. CDR1 is MNHEY, CDR2 SVGAGI, per germline. The CDR3 totals 11 residues.

The V gene is TRBV6-6, the J gene TRBJ2-5; 9 bases line up with TRBD1. The V segment lost 5 bases and the J segment 4 bases; nucleotides outside the gene matches: 5. The CDR3 is made up of 14 amino acids. Looked up from germline, CDR1 is MNHNY and CDR2 is SVGAGI (reference sequence). The CDR3 reads CASSALTGGETQYF. In nucleotides, the CDR3 is TGTGCCAGCAGTGCCTTGACAGGGGGAGAGACCCAGTACTTC.

This clone was recorded a few times. The V and J genes are TRBV5-3 and TRBJ1-1; D gene uncertain. TRBV5-3 is recorded as an ORF, its role being uncertain. The CDR3 has 15 residues. Trimming pared 0 bases from V and 3 bases from J, leaving 12 bases between. CDR3 coding DNA: TGTGCCAGAAGCTTGGCCCGGGGTAATCACACTGAAGCTTTCTTT. It yields the protein CARSLARGNHTEAFF.

V usage is TRBV29-1 and J usage is TRBJ1-1; 7 bases align to TRBD1. With 2 bases clipped from V and 8 bases from J, the junction kept 8 bases outside the gene matches. This CDR3 spans 13 amino acids. Germline V gene lookup returns CDR1 SQVTM and CDR2 ANQGSEA. CDR3 DNA: TGCAGCGTTGAACCCCAGACAGGGCCCGAAGCTTTCTTT. Amino acid sequence: CSVEPQTGPEAFF.

The chain uses TRBV6-2 or TRBV6-3 and TRBJ2-2, with D possibly being TRBD2 (7 bases). This CDR3 is 16 amino acids long. Germline CDR1 is MNHEY and CDR2 is SVGEGT. Trimming removed 2 bases from V and 0 bases from J, with 10 bases in between. DNA of the CDR3: TGTGCCAGCAGTTACGCGGGGGCCTCGAACACCGGGGAGCTGTTTTTT. This codes for CASSYAGASNTGELFF.

The rearrangement joins TRBV7-9 to TRBJ2-1; 7 bases map to TRBD2. Trimming at V came to 2 bases and at J to 8 bases, leaving 9 bases not matched to a gene. This CDR3 has 15 residues. Per the germline V gene, CDR1 is SEHNR and CDR2 is FQNEAQ (reference sequence). The CDR3 sequence: CASSLRRGVYDEQFF. CDR3 nucleotides: TGTGCCAGCAGCTTACGACGGGGGGTTTATGATGAGCAGTTCTTC.

The V call is TRBV9, the J call TRBJ1-1, with unresolved D. The CDR3 totals 16 residues. V dropped 4 bases and J dropped 4 bases, with 20 bases sitting between them. Germline CDR1 reads SGDLS; CDR2 reads YYNGEE. CDR3 protein: CASSPPSRGVATEAFF. The CDR3 nucleotides are TGTGCCAGCAGCCCGCCCTCCCGGGGTGTCGCCACTGAAGCTTTCTTT.

The rearrangement joins TRBV7-2 to TRBJ2-7; perhaps TRBD2 as D (7 bases). V was trimmed by 4 bases and J by 4 bases, leaving 17 bases between them. CDR3 size: 15 residues. CDR1 is SGHTA, CDR2 FQGNSA, per germline. CDR3 loop: CASSSVVGGPYEQYF. The CDR3 DNA sequence: TGTGCCAGCAGCTCCGTTGTGGGGGGGCCTTACGAGCAGTACTTC. Looking up the rest from reference TRBV7-2 and TRBJ2-7 gives the full variable domain: GAGVSQSPSNKVTEKGKDVELRCDPISGHTALYWYRQSLGQGLEFLIYFQGNSAPDKSGLPSDRFSAERTGGSVSTLTIQRTQQEDSAVYLCASSSVVGGPYEQYFGPGTRLTVT.

CDR3 in DNA: TGCGCCAGCAGCCAAGAACATCTACAGGCAGCTAACTATGGCTACACCTTC. This translates into CASSQEHLQAANYGYTF. This chain uses TRBV4-3 with TRBJ1-2; tentatively, D is TRBD1 (5 bases). Trimming pared 0 bases from V and 0 bases from J, leaving 14 bases between. The CDR3 runs to 17 residues. Germline V CDR1 and CDR2: LGHNA, YSLEER.

This chain joins TRBV19 and TRBJ1-2, with a possible D match to TRBD1 (6 bases). V shed 8 bases and J shed 4 bases, with 14 bases lying between them. This CDR3 region has 13 residues. Germline V lookup: CDR1 LNHDA, CDR2 SQIVND (reference sequence). CDR3: CASSPGDAYGYTF. Written as DNA, the CDR3 is TGTGCCAGTTCCCCAGGGGACGCCTATGGCTACACCTTC. The complete variable domain, with remaining parts taken from reference TRBV19 and TRBJ1-2, reads DGGITQSPKYLFRKEGQNVTLSCEQNLNHDAMYWYRQDPGQGLRLIYYSQIVNDFQKGDIAEGYSVSREKKESFPLTVTSAQKNPTAFYLCASSPGDAYGYTFGSGTRLTVV.

The gene calls are TRBV20-1 and TRBJ2-1; D gene uncertain. Germline CDR1 reads DFQATT; CDR2 reads SNEGSKA (reference sequence). V lost 3 bases and J 5 bases, leaving 8 bases between the germline ends. This CDR3 has 12 residues. The CDR3 sequence: CSASPLNNEQFF. The CDR3 DNA sequence: TGCAGTGCTAGTCCACTTAACAATGAGCAGTTCTTC.

The chain joins TRBV28 to TRBJ2-1, with 8 bases aligning to TRBD1. The CDR3 has 14 residues. Germline loops: CDR1 MDHEN, CDR2 SYDVKM. V lost 7 bases to trimming and J lost 9 bases; unmatched junction nucleotides: 11. CDR3 in amino acids: CASTSIRGRAEQFF. The CDR3 DNA is TGTGCCAGCACGTCAATCAGGGGGCGCGCTGAGCAGTTCTTC. Complete variable domain (other parts from reference TRBV28 and TRBJ2-1): DVKVTQSSRYLVKRTGEKVFLECVQDMDHENMFWYRQDPGLGLRLIYFSYDVKMKEKGDIPEGYSVSREKKERFSLILESASTNQTSMYLCASTSIRGRAEQFFGPGTRLTVL.

The chain is built from TRBV7-9 and TRBJ1-6, with D unresolved. This CDR3 is built from 12 residues. The ends were cut back, 8 bases at V and 7 bases at J, with 9 bases in the middle. Germline V gene sequence: CDR1 SEHNR, CDR2 FQNEAQ (reference sequence). CDR3 in amino acids: CASSGRNSPLHF. The DNA of the CDR3 is TGTGCCAGCTCTGGGAGGAATTCACCCCTCCACTTT.

The chain couples TRBV27 to TRBJ1-3, with TRBD1 matching 7 bases. The J segment lost 0 bases and the V segment lost 8 bases, leaving 4 bases of the junction unmatched. The V gene's germline CDR1 is MNHEY and CDR2 SMNVEV (reference sequence). This CDR3 has 14 residues. Written as DNA, the CDR3 is TGTGCCAGCCGACAGGGCTTCTCTGGAAACACCATATATTTT. Its protein is CASRQGFSGNTIYF.

In this sample, this clone turned up once. The chain uses TRBV7-2 and TRBJ2-3, with 11 bases identical to TRBD1. V dropped 1 base and J dropped 3; count of bases not matched to a gene: 6. The germline gives CDR1 SGHTA, CDR2 FQGNSA. This CDR3 is 17 amino acids long. DNA of the CDR3: TGTGCCAGCAGCTTAGGGGGACAGGGGGGTGTGACAGATACGCAGTATTTT. It translates to CASSLGGQGGVTDTQYF. The variable domain in full, with the rest retrieved from reference TRBV7-2 and TRBJ2-3, is GAGVSQSPSNKVTEKGKDVELRCDPISGHTALYWYRQSLGQGLEFLIYFQGNSAPDKSGLPSDRFSAERTGGSVSTLTIQRTQQEDSAVYLCASSLGGQGGVTDTQYFGPGTRLTVL.

The CDR3: CASRLRQGVIYEQYF. CDR3 in DNA: TGTGCCAGCAGGTTGAGACAGGGGGTTATCTACGAGCAGTACTTC. This sequence joins TRBV28 and TRBJ2-7, with 9 nucleotides matching TRBD1. Germline loops: CDR1 MDHEN, CDR2 SYDVKM. There are 15 residues in the CDR3. After removal of 6 bases from V and 3 bases from J, the junction contained 9 bases not matched to a gene.